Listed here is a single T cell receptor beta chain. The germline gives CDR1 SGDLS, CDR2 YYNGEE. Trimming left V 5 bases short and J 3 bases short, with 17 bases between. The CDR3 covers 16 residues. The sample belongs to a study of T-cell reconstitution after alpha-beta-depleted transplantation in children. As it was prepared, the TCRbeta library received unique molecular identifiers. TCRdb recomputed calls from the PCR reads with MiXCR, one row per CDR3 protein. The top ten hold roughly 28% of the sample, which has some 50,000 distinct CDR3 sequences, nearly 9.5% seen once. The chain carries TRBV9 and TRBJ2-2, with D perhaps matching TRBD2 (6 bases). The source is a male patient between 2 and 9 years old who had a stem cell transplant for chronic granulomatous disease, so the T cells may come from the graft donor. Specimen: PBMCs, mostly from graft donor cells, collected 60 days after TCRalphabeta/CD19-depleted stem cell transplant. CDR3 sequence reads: CASSLPRGGDTGELFF. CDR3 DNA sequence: TGTGCCAGCAGTCTCCCCCGAGGAGGGGACACCGGGGAGCTGTTTTTT.